The T cell receptor (beta chain) under discussion was sequenced for a study of blood T cells in healthy people across ages. Study-wide context: About one barcoded beta molecule per two T cells came from capture by template switching. General observations from the study: Changes in expanded clonotypes were possibly confounded, as the CMV status of donors was unknown.

Using a J-beta primer mix together with a sample-barcoded 5' primer, a second PCR was run for roughly 7 to 12 cycles. A tag from a template-switch adaptor with 12 random nucleotides marked each cDNA molecule. MiXCR, applied by TCRdb to the 5' RACE reads, yields one record per CDR3 protein. The repertoire holds 780,000 or so distinct CDR3 sequences, with roughly 50% as singletons. With regard to this clonotype: Its antigen remains unidentified.

Germline V CDR1 and CDR2: SNHLY, FYNNEI. The CDR3 is 15 residues long. The V and J ends lost 9 bases and 6 bases respectively, with 20 bases between them. What was sequenced was blood. The receptor was derived from a man older than 75 in good health. The V and J genes are TRBV2 and TRBJ1-4; weak D call: TRBD1 (5 bases). CDR3 residues: CARSPTGGFDEKLFF. CDR3 nucleotide sequence: TGTGCCAGAAGTCCAACGGGGGGGTTCGATGAAAAACTGTTTTTT. The complete variable domain, with remaining parts taken from reference TRBV2 and TRBJ1-4, reads EPEVTQTPSHQVTQMGQEVILRCVPISNHLYFYWYRQILGQKVEFLVSFYNNEISEKSEIFDDQFSVERPDGSNFTLKIRSTKLEDSAMYFCARSPTGGFDEKLFFGSGTQLSVL.